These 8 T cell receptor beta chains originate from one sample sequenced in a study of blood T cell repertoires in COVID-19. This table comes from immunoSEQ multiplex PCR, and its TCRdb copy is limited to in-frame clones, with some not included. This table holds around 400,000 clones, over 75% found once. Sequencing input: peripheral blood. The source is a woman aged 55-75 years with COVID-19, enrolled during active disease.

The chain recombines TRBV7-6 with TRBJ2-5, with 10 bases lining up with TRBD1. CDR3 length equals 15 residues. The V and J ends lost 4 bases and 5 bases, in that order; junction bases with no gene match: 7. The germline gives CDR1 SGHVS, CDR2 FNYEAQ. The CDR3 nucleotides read TGTGCCAGCAGCTCGAGGACAGGGGGAAAGGAGACCCAGTACTTC. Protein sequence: CASSSRTGGKETQYF. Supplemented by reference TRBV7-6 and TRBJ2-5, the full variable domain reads GAGVSQSPRYKVTKRGQDVALRCDPISGHVSLYWYRQALGQGPEFLTYFNYEAQQDKSGLPNDRFSAERPEGSISTLTIQRTEQRDSAMYRCASSSRTGGKETQYFGPGTRLLVL.

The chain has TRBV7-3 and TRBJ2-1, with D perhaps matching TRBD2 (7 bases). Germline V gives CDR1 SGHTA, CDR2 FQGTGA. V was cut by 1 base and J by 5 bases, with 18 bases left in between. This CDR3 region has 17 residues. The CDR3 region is CASSLRPLGGGHNEQFF. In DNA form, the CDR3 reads TGTGCCAGCAGCTTAAGACCCCTGGGGGGGGGCCACAATGAGCAGTTCTTC. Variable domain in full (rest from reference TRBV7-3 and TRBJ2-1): GAGVSQTPSNKVTEKGKYVELRCDPISGHTALYWYRQSLGQGPEFLIYFQGTGAADDSGLPNDRFFAVRPEGSVSTLKIQRTERGDSAVYLCASSLRPLGGGHNEQFFGPGTRLTVL.

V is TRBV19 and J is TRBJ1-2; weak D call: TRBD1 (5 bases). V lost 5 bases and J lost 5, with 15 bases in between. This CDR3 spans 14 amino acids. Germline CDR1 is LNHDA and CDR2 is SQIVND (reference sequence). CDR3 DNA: TGTGCCAGTAGTCTGGAAGGGGTCGGATATGGCTACACCTTC. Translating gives CASSLEGVGYGYTF.

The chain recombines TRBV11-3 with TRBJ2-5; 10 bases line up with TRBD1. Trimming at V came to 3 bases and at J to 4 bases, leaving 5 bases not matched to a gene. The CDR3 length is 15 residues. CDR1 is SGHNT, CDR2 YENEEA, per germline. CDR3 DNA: TGTGCCAGCAGCTTCGGGACAGGGGTGGTAGAGACCCAGTACTTC. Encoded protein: CASSFGTGVVETQYF.

CDR3 loop: CASSTDGGEQYF. The CDR3 region has the DNA TGTGCCAGCTCAACGGACGGGGGGGAGCAGTACTTC. The chain joins TRBV18 to TRBJ2-7; TRBD2 matches at 7 bases. V lost 5 bases and J lost 7; bases outside the gene matches: 5. CDR3 length equals 12 residues. Germline values: CDR1 KGHSH, CDR2 LQKENI. The entire variable domain, with the rest obtained from reference TRBV18 and TRBJ2-7, is as follows: NAGVMQNPRHLVRRRGQEARLRCSPMKGHSHVYWYRQLPEEGLKFMVYLQKENIIDESGMPKERFSAEFPKEGPSILRIQQVVRGDSAAYFCASSTDGGEQYFGPGTRLTVT.

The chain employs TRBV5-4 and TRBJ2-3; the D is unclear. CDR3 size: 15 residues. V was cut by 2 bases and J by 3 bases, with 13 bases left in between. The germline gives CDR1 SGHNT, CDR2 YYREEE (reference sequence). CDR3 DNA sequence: TGTGCCAGCAGCTTAAGGAGCACTGGAACAGATACGCAGTATTTT. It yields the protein CASSLRSTGTDTQYF.

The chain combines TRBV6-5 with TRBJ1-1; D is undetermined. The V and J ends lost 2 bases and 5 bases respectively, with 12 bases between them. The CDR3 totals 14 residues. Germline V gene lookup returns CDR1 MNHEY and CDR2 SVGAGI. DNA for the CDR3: TGTGCCAGCAGTTACCGCGGACTCGATACTGAAGCTTTCTTT. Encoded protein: CASSYRGLDTEAFF.

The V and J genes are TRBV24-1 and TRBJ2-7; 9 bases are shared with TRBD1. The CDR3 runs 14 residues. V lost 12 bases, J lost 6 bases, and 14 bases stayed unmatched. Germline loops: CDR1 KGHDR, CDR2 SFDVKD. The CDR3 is CAHLFPGQGTEQYF. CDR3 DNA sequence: TGTGCCCACCTATTCCCGGGACAGGGAACCGAGCAGTACTTC.